What follows is one T cell receptor beta chain and its context. This record belongs to a study of T cell repertoires in cytomegalovirus infection. Study information: Signatures in public TCR beta sequences pointed to both CMV infection and matching HLA type.

TCRdb itself ran the reads through MiXCR, one entry per CDR3 protein. The data show under 600,000 distinct CDR3 sequences, 15% to 20% seen once. This CDR3 has 20 residues. The germline gives CDR1 LGHDT, CDR2 YNNKEL (reference sequence). J lost 0 bases, V lost 5 bases, and 19 bases had no gene match. This TCR was sampled from a human donor in good health (CMV status not recorded). Some clones in this sample may be carry-over from other donors' samples. Sequencing used CD8+ T cells from PBMCs. The V gene is TRBV3-1, the J gene TRBJ2-1; 7 bases fit TRBD1. In DNA, the CDR3 is TGTGCCAGCAGCTACCAACTAACAGGGGTAACTGTAAGCTCCTACAATGAGCAGTTCTTC. The encoded protein is CASSYQLTGVTVSSYNEQFF.